This T cell receptor beta chain was observed in a study of blood T cell repertoires in COVID-19. Study-wide context: Sources were T cells, B-cell-depleted T cells, or PBMCs; the material itself was cDNA or gDNA.

Assay used: immunoSEQ multiplex PCR; TCRdb lists only in-frame clones, some missing. This table holds fewer than 350,000 clones, roughly nine tenths found once. Germline V gene sequence: CDR1 MDHEN, CDR2 SYDVKM. V was cut by 4 bases and J by 2 bases, with 15 bases left in between. CDR3 length: 16 amino acids. Sequenced input: peripheral blood. The receptor comes from a woman aged 30 to 39 with COVID-19, enrolled during active disease. This chain joins TRBV28 and TRBJ1-5, with D possibly TRBD1 on 6 matching bases. In DNA, the CDR3 is TGTGCCAGCAGTTCGGTTCTCGCAGGGGGCAATCAGCCCCAGCATTTT. This sequence encodes CASSSVLAGGNQPQHF.